Here is one T cell receptor (beta chain) with its context. Its antigen is undetermined. The entry originates in a study of OX40 agonist ivuxolimab in advanced cancers. The wider study: Every 2 weeks, ivuxolimab was infused into the patients intravenously at between 0.01 and 10 mg/kg. Patients achieving partial responses numbered three: one hepatocellular carcinoma case and two cutaneous melanoma cases.

Clones were sequenced by immunoSEQ multiplex PCR, and TCRdb holds only the in-frame ones, with some missing. Of around 60,000 clones listed, about 88% are singletons. Points from the study as a whole: At doses 0.1 to 3.0 mg/kg, CD4+ and CD8+ clones expanded.

In germline, CDR1 is SEHNR, CDR2 FQNEAQ (reference sequence). Deletions cut 2 bases from V and 7 bases from J, with 6 bases between. This CDR3 contains 12 residues. The rearrangement links TRBV7-9 to TRBJ2-1; D remains unclear. This sample comprised CD4+ or CD8+ T cells sorted from blood, obtained in a trial of the OX40 agonist ivuxolimab. The origin of this receptor is an adult with an advanced solid tumor such as melanoma, head and neck, liver or kidney cancer. Written as DNA, the CDR3 is TGTGCCAGCAGCTTAAGGGTGAATGAGCAGTTCTTC. It yields the protein CASSLRVNEQFF.